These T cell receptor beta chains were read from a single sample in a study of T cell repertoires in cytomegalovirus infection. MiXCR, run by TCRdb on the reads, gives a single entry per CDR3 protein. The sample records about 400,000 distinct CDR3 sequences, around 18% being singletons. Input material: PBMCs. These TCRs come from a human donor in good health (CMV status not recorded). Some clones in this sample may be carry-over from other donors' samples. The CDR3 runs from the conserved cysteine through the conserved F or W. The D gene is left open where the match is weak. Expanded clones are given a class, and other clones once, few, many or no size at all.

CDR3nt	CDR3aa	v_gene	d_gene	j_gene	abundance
TGCGCCAGCAGCTTGGAGGGGCGTCCCACAGATACGCAGTATTTT	CASSLEGRPTDTQYF	TRBV5-1	-	TRBJ2-3	few
TGTGCCAGCAGCTCCAACACAGGGGGTGAGCAGTACTTC	CASSSNTGGEQYF	TRBV7-6	TRBD1	TRBJ2-7	once
TGTGCCAGCAGTCGCCTCCCCACTGAAGCTTTCTTT	CASSRLPTEAFF	TRBV28	-	TRBJ1-1	-
TGTGCCAGCAGCTCCCGAACTTCCTCCTACAATGAGCAGTTCTTC	CASSSRTSSYNEQFF	TRBV11-3	-	TRBJ2-1	-
TGTGCCAGCAGGCTCCGGGACAGGGGGCACTACGAGCAGTACTTC	CASRLRDRGHYEQYF	TRBV6-2/TRBV6-3	TRBD1	TRBJ2-7	many
TGTGCCAGCAGCCCCCTTGGAAGGGAAATTGGCGGGGAGCTGTTTTTT	CASSPLGREIGGELFF	TRBV11-2	-	TRBJ2-2	many
TGTGCCAGCAGCTCCACAGGGACCACTGAAGCTTTCTTT	CASSSTGTTEAFF	TRBV7-2	-	TRBJ1-1	many
TGTGCCAGCAGCCCGTTCATGGGAGGTGAAAAACTGTTTTTT	CASSPFMGGEKLFF	TRBV7-6	-	TRBJ1-4	few
TGTGCCAGCAGGCGTTCCGGGACTAGCCAAAACATTCAGTACTTC	CASRRSGTSQNIQYF	TRBV5-4	TRBD2	TRBJ2-4	-
TGTGCCAGCAGCTTAGGCTATCAAGAGACCCAGTACTTC	CASSLGYQETQYF	TRBV7-2	-	TRBJ2-5	many
TGTGCCAGCACCCGGGTAGGGGGAGGTTACGAGCAGTACTTC	CASTRVGGGYEQYF	TRBV7-2	-	TRBJ2-7	many
TGTGCCAGCAGCTCACGGCCCGGGGTAGCGGAATATCAGTACTTC	CASSSRPGVAEYQYF	TRBV7-8	-	TRBJ2-7	many
TGTGCCAGAAACCTCTCCTGGCGAACGTACTTC	CARNLSWRTYF	TRBV7-7	-	TRBJ2-7	few
TGTGCCATCAGTCAACCGGGACAAGACACCTACGAGCAGTACTTC	CAISQPGQDTYEQYF	TRBV10-3	-	TRBJ2-7	few
TGCAGTGCCACCTTGGTTACAGATACGCAGTATTTT	CSATLVTDTQYF	TRBV20-1	-	TRBJ2-3	few
TGTGCCAGCAGTTCGCGGACTAGCGGGGACGCGAACACCGGGGAGCTGTTTTTT	CASSSRTSGDANTGELFF	TRBV28	TRBD2	TRBJ2-2	-
TGTGCCAGCAGTTCAGTAGGGGTCGAGCAGTACTTC	CASSSVGVEQYF	TRBV7-2	-	TRBJ2-7	many
TGTGCCAGCAGCTGGGGTGGGCGGGCAGCAACTAATGAAAAACTGTTTTTT	CASSWGGRAATNEKLFF	TRBV7-2	-	TRBJ1-4	many
TGTGCCAGCAGTGAACAGGGTCGTGGGAACACTGAAGCTTTCTTT	CASSEQGRGNTEAFF	TRBV2	-	TRBJ1-1	many
TGCAGCGTCCAGTCAGGAGGAAGGGATGAGCAGTTCTTC	CSVQSGGRDEQFF	TRBV29-1	-	TRBJ2-1	few
TGTGCCAGCAGGATTTCAGAGCCCGATGCACCCCTCCACTTT	CASRISEPDAPLHF	TRBV12-3/TRBV12-4	-	TRBJ1-6	many
TGTGCCAGCAGCAAAAGGCAGGGGGCTCTCTCTGGGGCCAACGTCCTGACTTTC	CASSKRQGALSGANVLTF	TRBV14	TRBD1	TRBJ2-6	many
TGTGCCACCAGCAGGCGACTAGCGCCAGTAGAAAACATTCAGTACTTC	CATSRRLAPVENIQYF	TRBV15	TRBD2	TRBJ2-4	-
TGTGCCAGCAGCTTAACCCTCGGACAGGGAGGCGGTTCACCCCTCCACTTT	CASSLTLGQGGGSPLHF	TRBV7-9	TRBD1	TRBJ1-6	many
TGCGCCAGCAGCTTGGTAGGGAGAGGTACTGAAGCTTTCTTT	CASSLVGRGTEAFF	TRBV5-1	-	TRBJ1-1	few
TGTGCCAGCAGTACAACTAGCGGGGGTACTAATGAGCAGTTCTTC	CASSTTSGGTNEQFF	TRBV28	TRBD2	TRBJ2-1	many
TGCAGCCGCGGGAGGGAAGGAGATACGCAGTATTTT	CSRGREGDTQYF	TRBV29-1	TRBD2	TRBJ2-3	few
TGTGCCAGCAGCCGAGGATATCAGCCCCAGCATTTT	CASSRGYQPQHF	TRBV7-9	-	TRBJ1-5	-
TGTGCCAGCAGCTATACGTCGGTCACCGGGGAGCTGTTTTTT	CASSYTSVTGELFF	TRBV2	-	TRBJ2-2	few
TGTGCCAGCAGCTCCCGGGACAGGGGTTTGATGGCTTTCTTT	CASSSRDRGLMAFF	TRBV7-2	TRBD1	TRBJ1-1	many
TGTGCCAGCTCACCACTCTCAGGTGTTGCGCTCCACTTT	CASSPLSGVALHF	TRBV18	-	TRBJ1-6	-
TGTGCCAGCAGCGACATCCCAACTAGACAGGTGATACAGTACTTC	CASSDIPTRQVIQYF	TRBV2	-	TRBJ2-7	-
TGTGCCAGCAGTTATGGGCCAACTGGGACTGAAGCTTTCTTT	CASSYGPTGTEAFF	TRBV6-1	-	TRBJ1-1	few
TGTGCCAGCAGTTTATCGACGGGCTCGATCACCGGGGAGCTGTTTTTT	CASSLSTGSITGELFF	TRBV27	-	TRBJ2-2	-
TGTGCCAGCAGTTCGACAGGGGGTGTGGATTCACCCCTCCACTTT	CASSSTGGVDSPLHF	TRBV27	TRBD1	TRBJ1-6	-
TGTGCCAGCAGCCCTGACACCTTCGAGAAGAAACTGTTTTTT	CASSPDTFEKKLFF	TRBV7-9	-	TRBJ1-4	-
TGTGCCAGCACCCCACCGGGACAGGGAGGAGATACGCAGTATTTT	CASTPPGQGGDTQYF	TRBV5-8	TRBD1	TRBJ2-3	many
TGTGCCACCTCCGGGAGGAGCACAGATACGCAGTATTTT	CATSGRSTDTQYF	TRBV7-2	TRBD2	TRBJ2-3	many